The 25 T cell receptor beta chains in this list originate from one sample, sequenced in a study of blood T cell repertoires in COVID-19. Generated by immunoSEQ multiplex PCR, the TCRdb table keeps only in-frame clones and is missing some. The sample consists of around 270,000 clones, approximately 90% of them appearing once. Sequencing was performed on peripheral blood. All receptors come from a man aged 30 to 45 with acute or convalescent COVID-19.

The V gene is TRBV6-5, the J gene TRBJ2-1, with a possible D match to TRBD2 (6 bases). Germline V CDR1 and CDR2: MNHEY, SVGAGI. The V end lost 1 base, the J end lost 5 bases, and 9 bases lay between the germline ends. The CDR3 covers 14 residues. CDR3 sequence reads: CASSYWRGHNEQFF. CDR3 nucleotides: TGTGCCAGCAGTTACTGGCGGGGCCACAATGAGCAGTTCTTC.

The CDR3 nucleotides read TGTGCCAGCAGCTCCCGGACAGGGGGAGTTGAAGAGACCCAGTACTTC. Residues: CASSSRTGGVEETQYF. The rearrangement uses TRBV11-3 and TRBJ2-5, with 10 bases identical to TRBD1. The germline CDR1 and CDR2 sequences are SGHNT and YENEEA. V shed 4 bases, J shed 3 bases, and the junction held 8 bases outside the gene matches. There are 16 residues in the CDR3.

The genes are TRBV3-1 (or the pseudogene TRBV3-2) and TRBJ2-7; D is unclear. The CDR3 is made up of 13 amino acids. Germline CDR1 reads LGHDT; CDR2 reads YNNKEL (reference sequence). The germline V and J ends were trimmed by 3 bases and 3 bases, with 9 bases remaining between them. DNA of the CDR3: TGTGCCAGCAGCCATCTAGGAAGCTACGAGCAGTACTTC. This translates into CASSHLGSYEQYF.

The CDR3 reads CASSLAIGETQYF. Here the CDR3 DNA reads TGTGCCAGCAGCCTGGCCATCGGGGAGACCCAGTACTTC. This chain uses TRBV5-6 with TRBJ2-5, with D unclear. This CDR3 comprises 13 residues. Germline V gene sequence: CDR1 SGHDT, CDR2 YYEEEE. The V gene lost 4 bases and the J gene lost 5 bases, with 12 bases spanning the gap.

The chain joins TRBV30 to TRBJ2-1; 12 bases match TRBD2. The V gene's germline CDR1 is GTSNPN and CDR2 SVGIG (reference sequence). J gave up 7 bases and V 0 bases, and 10 bases lay outside the gene matches. This CDR3 is 17 amino acids long. CDR3 residues: CAWSVVVTSGSGNEQFF. In DNA, the CDR3 is TGTGCCTGGAGTGTTGTAGTGACTAGCGGGAGTGGGAATGAGCAGTTCTTC.

The chain links TRBV29-1 to TRBJ1-1; D uncertain. Germline V lookup: CDR1 SQVTM, CDR2 ANQGSEA. V lost 4 bases to trimming and J lost 0 bases, with 9 bases between them. The CDR3 covers 13 residues. Written as DNA, the CDR3 is TGCAGCGTTGGTGGGAGCGTGAACACTGAAGCTTTCTTT. It yields the protein CSVGGSVNTEAFF. Together with reference TRBV29-1 and TRBJ1-1, the CDR3 gives the full variable domain: SAVISQKPSRDICQRGTSLTIQCQVDSQVTMMFWYRQQPGQSLTLIATANQGSEATYESGFVIDKFPISRPNLTFSTLTVSNMSPEDSSIYLCSVGGSVNTEAFFGQGTRLTVV.

This chain joins TRBV20-1 and TRBJ2-7, with 9 nucleotides matching TRBD1. The CDR3 totals 13 residues. V lost 3 bases, J lost 4 bases, and 4 bases stayed unmatched. Germline CDR1 is DFQATT and CDR2 is SNEGSKA (reference sequence). The CDR3 DNA reads as TGCAGTGCTAGTAACAGGGGGCTATACGAGCAGTACTTC. As protein: CSASNRGLYEQYF.

This CDR3 is CASSLTASLPEAFF. The DNA of the CDR3 is TGCGCCAGCAGCTTGACAGCTTCTCTCCCTGAAGCTTTCTTT. V and J are TRBV5-1 and TRBJ1-1; D not resolved. The CDR3 totals 14 residues. Trimming cost V 1 base and J 6 bases, with 13 bases left between them. From germline, CDR1 is SGHRS and CDR2 YFSETQ.

V is TRBV18 and J is TRBJ1-2; 9 positions agree with TRBD1. The junction had 7 bases not matched to a gene; V was cut back by 4 bases and J by 10 bases. Germline CDR1 and CDR2: KGHSH and LQKENI. The CDR3 consists of 13 residues. This CDR3 reads CASSLGQGEVYTF. The CDR3 DNA reads as TGTGCCAGCTCACTGGGACAGGGAGAAGTCTACACCTTC.

V gene TRBV12-3 or TRBV12-4 combines with J gene TRBJ1-2, with 7 nucleotides matching TRBD1. V gave up 7 bases and J gave up 7 bases; unmatched junction bases: 9. This CDR3 is 13 amino acids long. CDR3 in DNA: TGTGCCAGCACCTCTCCGGACAGGCTTGGCTACACCTTC. Amino acids: CASTSPDRLGYTF.

The chain has TRBV7-2 and TRBJ2-5, with 7 bases identical to TRBD2. The CDR3 extends over 16 amino acids. The junction had 4 bases not matched to a gene; V was cut back by 0 bases and J by 0 bases. Germline V CDR1 and CDR2: SGHTA, FQGNSA. CDR3 loop: CASSLARGEYQETQYF. The DNA for the CDR3 is TGTGCCAGCAGCTTAGCACGGGGGGAGTACCAAGAGACCCAGTACTTC. Full variable domain (remainder filled in from reference TRBV7-2 and TRBJ2-5): GAGVSQSPSNKVTEKGKDVELRCDPISGHTALYWYRQSLGQGLEFLIYFQGNSAPDKSGLPSDRFSAERTGGSVSTLTIQRTQQEDSAVYLCASSLARGEYQETQYFGPGTRLLVL.

The rearrangement joins TRBV19 to TRBJ1-4, with TRBD1 matching 9 bases. CDR1 LNHDA and CDR2 SQIVND come from the germline V gene (reference sequence). The junction had 6 bases not matched to a gene; V was cut back by 7 bases and J by 0 bases. The CDR3 is 16 amino acids. The CDR3, as DNA: TGTGCCAGTACCAGGACAGGGGACGCAACTAATGAAAAACTGTTTTTT. Translating it yields CASTRTGDATNEKLFF.

The chain has TRBV18 and TRBJ2-2; D possibly corresponds to TRBD1 (6 bases). This CDR3 spans 15 amino acids. Germline CDR1 and CDR2: KGHSH and LQKENI. The ends were cut back, 3 bases at V and 4 bases at J, with 12 bases in the middle. DNA for the CDR3: TGTGCCAGCTCACCGATTGCCAGGGGCACCGGGGAGCTGTTTTTT. Translation: CASSPIARGTGELFF.

V is TRBV28 and J is TRBJ2-7; D perhaps matches TRBD1 (6 bases). Germline assignment: CDR1 MDHEN and CDR2 SYDVKM. V lost 2 bases, J lost 4 bases, and 12 bases lay in between. The CDR3 length is 14 residues. The chain's CDR3 is CASSLVTGIYEQYF. The CDR3 coding sequence is TGTGCCAGCAGTTTAGTAACAGGGATATACGAGCAGTACTTC.

Only a few counts were recorded for this clone. The chain carries TRBV6-5 and TRBJ1-5; TRBD1 might be the D (5 bases). CDR3 length: 16 residues. CDR1 and CDR2 (germline): MNHEY, SVGAGI. Between the trimmed V and J ends, which lost 4 bases and 4 bases, there was a span of 17 bases. CDR3 DNA sequence: TGTGCCAGCAGTTCCCTATCTCAGGGATGGAATCAGCCCCAGCATTTT. Amino acid sequence: CASSSLSQGWNQPQHF.

This clone was picked up one time. The chain has TRBV11-2 and TRBJ2-1; the D gene is possibly TRBD2 (5 bases). This CDR3 comprises 12 residues. Trimming left V 5 bases short and J 9 bases short, with 11 bases between. Per germline, CDR1 SGHAT and CDR2 FQNNGV. The CDR3 loop is CASSTDWGEQFF. DNA for the CDR3: TGTGCCAGCAGCACGGACTGGGGTGAGCAGTTCTTC.

For the CDR3, the DNA is TGTGCCAGCAGTCGCCTACAGGGTAGAAACACCATATATTTT. The encoded protein is CASSRLQGRNTIYF. The chain has TRBV28 and TRBJ1-3; D is perhaps TRBD1 (6 bases). The V gene's germline CDR1 is MDHEN and CDR2 SYDVKM. The V end lost 5 bases, the J end lost 5 bases, and 13 bases lay between the germline ends. CDR3 length: 14 amino acids.

Only a few counts were recorded for this clone. The chain employs TRBV27 and TRBJ2-1; perhaps TRBD2 as D (6 bases). CDR1 and CDR2 from the germline V gene are MNHEY and SMNVEV (reference sequence). Trimming shortened V by 5 bases and J by 1 base, and 12 bases separated the two germline ends. The length of the CDR3 is 15 residues. CDR3 in DNA: TGTGCCAGCAGTCCGGGACTTCCATCCTACAATGAGCAGTTCTTC. It yields the protein CASSPGLPSYNEQFF.

This clone was counted once. In DNA form, the CDR3 reads TGCGCCAGCAGCTTTAGCCGACAGGGGTCCTACGAGCAGTACTTC. Its translation: CASSFSRQGSYEQYF. This chain connects TRBV5-1 to TRBJ2-7; 8 bases fit TRBD1. Germline assignment: CDR1 SGHRS and CDR2 YFSETQ. CDR3 length: 15 residues. Trimming removed 2 bases from V and 1 base from J; junction bases left unmatched: 5.

This rearrangement joins TRBV2 to TRBJ1-5; 7 bases match TRBD1. This CDR3 region has 16 residues. Per the germline V gene, CDR1 is SNHLY and CDR2 is FYNNEI. The V segment lost 5 bases and the J segment 4 bases; nucleotides outside the gene matches: 11. The CDR3 coding sequence is TGTGCCAGCAGTAACCGTGGACAGGCCAAAAATCAGCCCCAGCATTTT. Protein: CASSNRGQAKNQPQHF.

The J gene is TRBJ2-5, the V gene TRBV6-6; tentatively, D is TRBD2 (7 bases). The V gene lost 8 bases and the J gene lost 7 bases, with 23 bases spanning the gap. The CDR3 spans 15 residues. From germline, CDR1 is MNHNY and CDR2 SVGAGI (reference sequence). The CDR3 DNA follows: TGTGCCAGCTGTGGAGGGGGGGACGGGGGGCGGACCCAGTACTTC. This encodes CASCGGGDGGRTQYF.

This sequence joins TRBV2 and TRBJ1-5; weak D call: TRBD1 (6 bases). The germline V gene has CDR1 SNHLY and CDR2 FYNNEI. V was trimmed by 3 bases and J by 10 bases, leaving 16 bases between them. The CDR3 is made up of 14 amino acids. DNA for the CDR3: TGTGCCAGCAGTGAGAGGGGGAGTGGGAAACCCCAGCATTTT. Translation gives CASSERGSGKPQHF.

The chain couples TRBV9 to TRBJ1-1; 9 nucleotides agree with TRBD1. V trimming: 2 bases; J trimming: 2 bases; junction bases outside the gene matches: 7. This CDR3 has 16 residues. CDR1 and CDR2 from the germline V gene are SGDLS and YYNGEE. For the CDR3, the DNA is TGTGCCAGCAGCGTCGGAGCACAGGGGGCAAACACTGAAGCTTTCTTT. As protein: CASSVGAQGANTEAFF.

The chain is built from TRBV7-2 and TRBJ1-1, with D tentatively TRBD1 (5 bases). Germline CDR1 and CDR2: SGHTA and FQGNSA. The CDR3 is 13 amino acids. V was trimmed by 1 base and J by 7 bases, leaving 10 bases between them. The CDR3 spells CASSLVQGGEAFF. CDR3 nucleotides: TGTGCCAGCAGCTTAGTCCAGGGAGGTGAAGCTTTCTTT.

The V and J genes are TRBV7-3 and TRBJ1-3; D remains unclear. Germline V lookup: CDR1 SGHTA, CDR2 FQGTGA. V was pared by 4 bases and J by 1 base, with 11 bases between. There are 15 residues in the CDR3. The CDR3 here is CASSSSPGSGNTIYF. The CDR3 region has the DNA TGTGCCAGCAGCTCCTCCCCCGGGTCTGGAAACACCATATATTTT.